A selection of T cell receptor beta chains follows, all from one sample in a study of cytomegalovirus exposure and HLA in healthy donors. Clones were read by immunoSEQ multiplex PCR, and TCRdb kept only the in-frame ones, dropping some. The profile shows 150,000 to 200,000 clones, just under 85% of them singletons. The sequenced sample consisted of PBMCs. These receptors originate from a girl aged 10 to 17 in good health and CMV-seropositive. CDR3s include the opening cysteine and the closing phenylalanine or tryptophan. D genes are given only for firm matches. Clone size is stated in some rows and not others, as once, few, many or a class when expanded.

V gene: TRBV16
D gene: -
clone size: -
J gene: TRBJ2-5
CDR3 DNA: TGTGCCAGCAGCCTTTCATTCAGGGGACAAGAGACCCAGTACTTC
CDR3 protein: CASSLSFRGQETQYF

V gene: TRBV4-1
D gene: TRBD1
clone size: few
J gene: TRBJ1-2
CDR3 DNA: TGCGCCAGCAGCCAAGATCAGGGGGGTGGCTACACCTTC
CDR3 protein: CASSQDQGGGYTF

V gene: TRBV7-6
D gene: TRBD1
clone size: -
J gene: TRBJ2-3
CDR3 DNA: TGTGCCAGCAGCCCCAGGGACAGGGATAATCAGCCCCAGTATTTT
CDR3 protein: CASSPRDRDNQPQYF

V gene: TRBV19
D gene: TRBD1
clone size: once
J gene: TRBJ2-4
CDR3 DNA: TGTGCCAGTAGCCTTGGACAGGGCCAAAACATTCAGTACTTC
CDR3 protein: CASSLGQGQNIQYF

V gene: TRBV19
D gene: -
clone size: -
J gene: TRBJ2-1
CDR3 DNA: TGTGCCAGTAGCGGGGCCTACAATGAGCAGTTCTTC
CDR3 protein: CASSGAYNEQFF

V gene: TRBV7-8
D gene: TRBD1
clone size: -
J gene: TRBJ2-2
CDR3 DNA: TGTGCCAGCAGGCTGTTTCAGGGGGCAAGGACCGGGGAGCTGTTTTTT
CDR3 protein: CASRLFQGARTGELFF

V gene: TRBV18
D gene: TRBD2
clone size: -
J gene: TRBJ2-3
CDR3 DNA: TGTGCCAGCTCACTAGCGGGGGGTAGCACAGATACGCAGTATTTT
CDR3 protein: CASSLAGGSTDTQYF

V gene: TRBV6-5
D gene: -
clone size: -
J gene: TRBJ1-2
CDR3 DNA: TGTGCCAGCAGCCTGGACACCGATGGCTACACCTTC
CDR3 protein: CASSLDTDGYTF

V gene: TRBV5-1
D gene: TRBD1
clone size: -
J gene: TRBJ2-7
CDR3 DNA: TGCGCCAGCAGGACAGGGATGCGGAAAACCTACGAGCAGTACTTC
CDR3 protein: CASRTGMRKTYEQYF

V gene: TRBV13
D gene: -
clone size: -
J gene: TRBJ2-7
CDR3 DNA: TGTGCCAGCAGCTCCGGACGGGAAGGCTCCTACGAGCAGTACTTC
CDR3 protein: CASSSGREGSYEQYF

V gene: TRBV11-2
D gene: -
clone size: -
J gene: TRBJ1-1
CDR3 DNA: TGTGCCAGCAGCCCCCCGGGGGTCGGAGCTTTCTTT
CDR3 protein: CASSPPGVGAFF

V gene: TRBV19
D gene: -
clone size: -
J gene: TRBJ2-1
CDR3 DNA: TGTGCCAGTCACCGGGACATACGACACAATGAGCAGTTCTTC
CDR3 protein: CASHRDIRHNEQFF

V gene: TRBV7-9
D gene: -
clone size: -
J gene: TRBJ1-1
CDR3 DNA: TGTGCCAGCAGCTTAACCACAGGGCCCCACACTGAAGCTTTCTTT
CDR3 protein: CASSLTTGPHTEAFF

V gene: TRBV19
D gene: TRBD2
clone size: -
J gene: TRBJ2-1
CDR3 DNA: TGTGCCAGTCGGGGACTAGCGGGGGGAAATGAGCAGTTCTTC
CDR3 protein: CASRGLAGGNEQFF

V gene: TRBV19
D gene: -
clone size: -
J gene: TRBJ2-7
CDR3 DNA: TGTGCCAGTAGTATAGTACCCGGGATCGAGCAGTACTTC
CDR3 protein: CASSIVPGIEQYF

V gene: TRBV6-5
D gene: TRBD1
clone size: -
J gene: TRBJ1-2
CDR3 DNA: TGTGCCAGCAGTTACTCGGCCAGGGGGCGTCAAGGCTACACCTTC
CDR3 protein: CASSYSARGRQGYTF

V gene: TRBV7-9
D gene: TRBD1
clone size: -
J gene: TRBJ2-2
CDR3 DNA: TGTGCCAGCAGCCAGGGGACAGGATCGATCACCGGGGAGCTGTTTTTT
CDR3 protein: CASSQGTGSITGELFF

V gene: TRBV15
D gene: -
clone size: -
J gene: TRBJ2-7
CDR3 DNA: TGTGCCACCAGCAGAGATCAAGGGAGCTACGAGCAGTACTTC
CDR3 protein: CATSRDQGSYEQYF

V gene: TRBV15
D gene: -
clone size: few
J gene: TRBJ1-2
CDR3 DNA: TGTGCCACCAGCAGAGATCACGGGGATGGCTACACCTTC
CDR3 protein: CATSRDHGDGYTF

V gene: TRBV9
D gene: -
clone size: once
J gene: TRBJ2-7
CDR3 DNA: TGTGCCAGCAGCGTCGGGGGGCCTCCTGGCTACGAGCAGTACTTC
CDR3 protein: CASSVGGPPGYEQYF

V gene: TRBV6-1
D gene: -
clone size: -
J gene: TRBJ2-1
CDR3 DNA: TGTGCCAGCATTCCGGACACTTGGAGATACAATGAGCAGTTCTTC
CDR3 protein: CASIPDTWRYNEQFF

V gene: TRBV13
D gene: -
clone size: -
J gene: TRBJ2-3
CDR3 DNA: TGTGCCAGCAGCTTGAACGGGGGTAGCACAGATACGCAGTATTTT
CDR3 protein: CASSLNGGSTDTQYF

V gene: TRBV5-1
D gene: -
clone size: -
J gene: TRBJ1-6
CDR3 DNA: TGCGCCAGCAGCTTGGGCACACAGGGAACTCTTAATTCACCCCTCCACTTT
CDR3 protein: CASSLGTQGTLNSPLHF

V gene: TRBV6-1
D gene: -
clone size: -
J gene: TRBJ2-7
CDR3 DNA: TGTGCCAGCAGTACCCCCCGGACGTTTAGGGGCGAGCAGTACTTC
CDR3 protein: CASSTPRTFRGEQYF

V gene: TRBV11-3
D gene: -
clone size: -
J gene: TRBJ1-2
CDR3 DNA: TGTGCCAGCTCGTACGCACAGGCTTTCTATGGCTACACCTTC
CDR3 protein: CASSYAQAFYGYTF

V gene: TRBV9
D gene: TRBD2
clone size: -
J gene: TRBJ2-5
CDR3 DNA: TGTGCCAGCAGCTCCAGACTAGCGGGGGGGTACCAAGAGACCCAGTACTTC
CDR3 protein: CASSSRLAGGYQETQYF

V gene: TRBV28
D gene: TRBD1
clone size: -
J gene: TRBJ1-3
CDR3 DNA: TGTGCCAGCAGCGCTGACAGGGTCTCTGGAAACACCATATATTTT
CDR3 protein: CASSADRVSGNTIYF

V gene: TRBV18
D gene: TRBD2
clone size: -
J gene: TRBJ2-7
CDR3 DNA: TGTGCCAGCTCACCAGGGACTAGCGGATACGAGCAGTACTTC
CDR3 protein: CASSPGTSGYEQYF

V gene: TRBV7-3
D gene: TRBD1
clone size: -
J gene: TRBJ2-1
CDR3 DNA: TGTGCCAGCAGCTCCGGACCGGGACAGGCCCTTTCCAATGAGCAGTTCTTC
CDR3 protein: CASSSGPGQALSNEQFF

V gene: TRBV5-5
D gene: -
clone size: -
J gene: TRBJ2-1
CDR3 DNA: TGTGCCAGCAGCGCCTACGGGGGTATCGACAATGAGCAGTTCTTC
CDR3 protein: CASSAYGGIDNEQFF

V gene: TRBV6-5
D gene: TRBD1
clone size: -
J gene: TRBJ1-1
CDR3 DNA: TGTGCCAGCAGTTACGGGCAGGGGGGCACTGAAGCTTTCTTT
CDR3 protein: CASSYGQGGTEAFF

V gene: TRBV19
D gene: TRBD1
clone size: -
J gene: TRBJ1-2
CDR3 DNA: TGTGCCAGTAGGCTGACAGGGGCTAAAGACTATGGCTACACCTTC
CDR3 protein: CASRLTGAKDYGYTF

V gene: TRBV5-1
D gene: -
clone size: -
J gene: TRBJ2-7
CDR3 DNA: TGCGCCAGCAGCTTGGGAAGAGAGGACTACGAGCAGTACTTC
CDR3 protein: CASSLGREDYEQYF

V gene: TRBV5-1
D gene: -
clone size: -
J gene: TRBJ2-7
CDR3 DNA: TGCGCCAGCAGCTGGGGGGACTACGAGCAGTACTTC
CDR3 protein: CASSWGDYEQYF

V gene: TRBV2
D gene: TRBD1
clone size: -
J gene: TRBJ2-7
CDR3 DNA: TGTGCCAGCACCCGTGGGGACAGGGGGCAATACGAGCAGTACTTC
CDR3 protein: CASTRGDRGQYEQYF

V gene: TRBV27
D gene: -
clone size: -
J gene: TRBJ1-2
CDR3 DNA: TGTGCCAGCAGTTTATCGAAGGGGGGGCATGGCTACACCTTC
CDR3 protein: CASSLSKGGHGYTF

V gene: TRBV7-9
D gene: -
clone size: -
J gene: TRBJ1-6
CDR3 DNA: TGTGCCAGCAGCTTAGTTAGGGGGACCTATAATTCACCCCTCCACTTT
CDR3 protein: CASSLVRGTYNSPLHF

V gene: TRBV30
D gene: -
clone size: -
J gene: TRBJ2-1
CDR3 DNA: TGTGCCTGGAGTGTCAGGAATGAGCAGTTCTTC
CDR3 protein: CAWSVRNEQFF

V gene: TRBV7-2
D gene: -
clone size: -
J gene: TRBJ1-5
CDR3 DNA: TGTGCCAGCAGCTTGCTACAGGGTAATCAGCCCCAGCATTTT
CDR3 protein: CASSLLQGNQPQHF

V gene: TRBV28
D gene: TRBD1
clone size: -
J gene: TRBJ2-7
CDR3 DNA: TGTGCCAGCAGATTAAGGGGGGACAGGGGGTACGAGCAGTACTTC
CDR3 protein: CASRLRGDRGYEQYF